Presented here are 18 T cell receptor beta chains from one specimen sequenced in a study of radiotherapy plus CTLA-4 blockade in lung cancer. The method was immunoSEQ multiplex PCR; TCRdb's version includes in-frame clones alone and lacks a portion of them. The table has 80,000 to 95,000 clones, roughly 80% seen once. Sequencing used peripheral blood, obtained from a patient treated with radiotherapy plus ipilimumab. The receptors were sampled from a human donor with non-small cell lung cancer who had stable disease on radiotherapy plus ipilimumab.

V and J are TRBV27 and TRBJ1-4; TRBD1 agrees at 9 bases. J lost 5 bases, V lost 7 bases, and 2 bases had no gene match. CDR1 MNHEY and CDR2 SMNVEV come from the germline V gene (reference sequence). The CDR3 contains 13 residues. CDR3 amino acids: CASKGQGNEKLFF. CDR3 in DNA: TGTGCCAGCAAAGGACAGGGGAATGAAAAACTGTTTTTT. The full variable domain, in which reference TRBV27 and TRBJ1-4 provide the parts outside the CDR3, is EAQVTQNPRYLITVTGKKLTVTCSQNMNHEYMSWYRQDPGLGLRQIYYSMNVEVTDKGDVPEGYKVSRKEKRNFPLILESPSPNQTSLYFCASKGQGNEKLFFGSGTQLSVL.

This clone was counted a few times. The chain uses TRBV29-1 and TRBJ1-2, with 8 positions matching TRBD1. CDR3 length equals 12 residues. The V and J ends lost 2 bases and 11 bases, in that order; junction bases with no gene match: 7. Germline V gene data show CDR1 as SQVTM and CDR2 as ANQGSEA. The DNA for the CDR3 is TGCAGCGTTGAAAAAGCGACAGGGGAATACACCTTC. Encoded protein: CSVEKATGEYTF.

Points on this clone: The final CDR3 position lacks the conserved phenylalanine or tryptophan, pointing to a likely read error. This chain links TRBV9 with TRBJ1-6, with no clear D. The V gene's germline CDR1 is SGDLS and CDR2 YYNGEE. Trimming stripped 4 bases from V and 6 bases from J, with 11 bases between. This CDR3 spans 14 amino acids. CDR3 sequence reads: CASSPPGSNSPLHL. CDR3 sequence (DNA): TGTGCCAGCAGCCCTCCGGGGTCTAATTCACCCCTCCACCTT.

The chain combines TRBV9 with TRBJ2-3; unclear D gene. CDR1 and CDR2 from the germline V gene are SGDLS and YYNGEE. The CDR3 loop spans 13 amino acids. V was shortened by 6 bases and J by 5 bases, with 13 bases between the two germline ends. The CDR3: CASTRGPIDTQYF. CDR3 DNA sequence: TGTGCCAGCACCCGAGGACCGATAGATACGCAGTATTTT.

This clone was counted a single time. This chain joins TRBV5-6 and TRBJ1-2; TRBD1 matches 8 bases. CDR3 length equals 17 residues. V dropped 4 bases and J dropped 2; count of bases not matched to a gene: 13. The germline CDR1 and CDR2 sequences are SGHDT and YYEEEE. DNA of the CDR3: TGTGCCAGCAGCCGCAAAACGGACAGGGAGGGGAACTATGGCTACACCTTC. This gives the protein CASSRKTDREGNYGYTF.

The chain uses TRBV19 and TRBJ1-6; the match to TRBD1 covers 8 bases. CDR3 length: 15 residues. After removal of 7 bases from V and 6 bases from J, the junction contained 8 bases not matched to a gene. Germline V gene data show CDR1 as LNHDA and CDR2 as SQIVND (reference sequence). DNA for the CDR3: TGTGCCAGTATGAAGGGACAGGTTGCTAATTCACCCCTCCACTTT. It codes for CASMKGQVANSPLHF.

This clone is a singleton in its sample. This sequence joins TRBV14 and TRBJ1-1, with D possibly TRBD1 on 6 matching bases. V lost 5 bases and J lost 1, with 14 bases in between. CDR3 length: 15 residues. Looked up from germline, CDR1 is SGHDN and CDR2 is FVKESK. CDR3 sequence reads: CASSSYGGRNTEAFF. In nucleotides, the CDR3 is TGTGCCAGCAGCTCTTATGGGGGCCGGAACACTGAAGCTTTCTTT.

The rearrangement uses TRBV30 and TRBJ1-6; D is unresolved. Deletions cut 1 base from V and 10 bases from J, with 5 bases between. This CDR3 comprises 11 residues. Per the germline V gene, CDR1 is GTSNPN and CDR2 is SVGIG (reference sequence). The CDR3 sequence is CAWSDGSPLHF. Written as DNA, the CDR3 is TGTGCCTGGAGTGACGGCTCACCCCTCCACTTT.

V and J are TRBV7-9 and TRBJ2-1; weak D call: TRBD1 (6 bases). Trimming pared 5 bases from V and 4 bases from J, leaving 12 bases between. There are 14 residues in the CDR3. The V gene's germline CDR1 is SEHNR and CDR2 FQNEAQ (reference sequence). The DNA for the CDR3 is TGTGCCAGCAGCCCCGCCAGGGGTTACAATGAGCAGTTCTTC. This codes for CASSPARGYNEQFF.

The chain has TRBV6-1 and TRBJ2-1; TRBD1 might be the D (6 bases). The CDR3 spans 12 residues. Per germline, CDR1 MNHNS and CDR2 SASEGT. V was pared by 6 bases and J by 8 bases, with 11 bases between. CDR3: CASRAGVYEQFF. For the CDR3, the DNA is TGTGCCAGCAGGGCAGGGGTCTATGAGCAGTTCTTC.

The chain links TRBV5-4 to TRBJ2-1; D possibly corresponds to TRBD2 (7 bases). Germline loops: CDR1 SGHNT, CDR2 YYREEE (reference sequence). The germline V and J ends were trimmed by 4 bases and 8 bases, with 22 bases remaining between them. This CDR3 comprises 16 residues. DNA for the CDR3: TGTGCCAGCAGCGGGGGGGGGACAAGAATTGTTCATGAGCAGTTCTTC. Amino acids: CASSGGGTRIVHEQFF.

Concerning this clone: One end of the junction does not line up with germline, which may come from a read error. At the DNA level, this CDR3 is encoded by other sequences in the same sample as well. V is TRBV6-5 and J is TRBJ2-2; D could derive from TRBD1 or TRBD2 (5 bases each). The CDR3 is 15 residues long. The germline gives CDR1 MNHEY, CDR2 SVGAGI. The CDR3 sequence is CASSSQGSLAGELFF. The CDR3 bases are TGTGCCAGCAGTTCCCAGGGTTCTCTCGCCGGGGAGCTGTTCTTT.

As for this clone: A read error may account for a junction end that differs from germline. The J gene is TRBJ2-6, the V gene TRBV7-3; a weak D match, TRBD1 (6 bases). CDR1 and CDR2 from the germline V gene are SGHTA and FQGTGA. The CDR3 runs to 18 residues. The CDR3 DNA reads TGTGCCAGCAGCCTTAACCCCTCACAGGGCTCTGGGGCCAACGCCCTGACTTTC. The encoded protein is CASSLNPSQGSGANALTF.

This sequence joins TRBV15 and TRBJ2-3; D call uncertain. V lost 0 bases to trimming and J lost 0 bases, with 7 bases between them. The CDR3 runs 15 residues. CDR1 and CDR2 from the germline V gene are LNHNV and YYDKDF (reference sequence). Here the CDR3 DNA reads TGTGCCACCAGCAGAGATCCCGAAAGCACAGATACGCAGTATTTT. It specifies CATSRDPESTDTQYF.

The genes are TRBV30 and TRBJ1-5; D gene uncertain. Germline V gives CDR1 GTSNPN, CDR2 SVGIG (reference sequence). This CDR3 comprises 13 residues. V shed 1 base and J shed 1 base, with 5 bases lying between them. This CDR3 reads CAWSEGSNQPQHF. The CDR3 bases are TGTGCCTGGAGTGAGGGAAGCAATCAGCCCCAGCATTTT. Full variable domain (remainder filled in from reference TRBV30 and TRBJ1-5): SQTIHQWPATLVQPVGSPLSLECTVEGTSNPNLYWYRQAAGRGLQLLFYSVGIGQISSEVPQNLSASRPQDRQFILSSKKLLLSDSGFYLCAWSEGSNQPQHFGDGTRLSIL.

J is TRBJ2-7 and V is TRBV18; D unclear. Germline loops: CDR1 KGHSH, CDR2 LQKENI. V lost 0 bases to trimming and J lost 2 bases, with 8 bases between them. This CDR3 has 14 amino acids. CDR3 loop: CASSPPNRPYEQYF. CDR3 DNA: TGTGCCAGCTCACCACCGAACCGACCCTACGAGCAGTACTTC.

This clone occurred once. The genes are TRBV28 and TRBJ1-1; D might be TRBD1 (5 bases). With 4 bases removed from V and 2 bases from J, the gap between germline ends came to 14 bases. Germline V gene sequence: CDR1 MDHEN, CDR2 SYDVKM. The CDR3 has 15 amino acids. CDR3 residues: CASSWAGSLNTEAFF. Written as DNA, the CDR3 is TGTGCCAGCAGTTGGGCAGGGAGCCTAAACACTGAAGCTTTCTTT.

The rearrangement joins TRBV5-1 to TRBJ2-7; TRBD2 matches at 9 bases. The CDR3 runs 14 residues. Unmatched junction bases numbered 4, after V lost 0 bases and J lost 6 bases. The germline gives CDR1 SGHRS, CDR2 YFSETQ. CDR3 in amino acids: CASSLGVAGAEQYF. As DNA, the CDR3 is TGCGCCAGCAGCTTGGGGGTAGCGGGAGCCGAGCAGTACTTC.